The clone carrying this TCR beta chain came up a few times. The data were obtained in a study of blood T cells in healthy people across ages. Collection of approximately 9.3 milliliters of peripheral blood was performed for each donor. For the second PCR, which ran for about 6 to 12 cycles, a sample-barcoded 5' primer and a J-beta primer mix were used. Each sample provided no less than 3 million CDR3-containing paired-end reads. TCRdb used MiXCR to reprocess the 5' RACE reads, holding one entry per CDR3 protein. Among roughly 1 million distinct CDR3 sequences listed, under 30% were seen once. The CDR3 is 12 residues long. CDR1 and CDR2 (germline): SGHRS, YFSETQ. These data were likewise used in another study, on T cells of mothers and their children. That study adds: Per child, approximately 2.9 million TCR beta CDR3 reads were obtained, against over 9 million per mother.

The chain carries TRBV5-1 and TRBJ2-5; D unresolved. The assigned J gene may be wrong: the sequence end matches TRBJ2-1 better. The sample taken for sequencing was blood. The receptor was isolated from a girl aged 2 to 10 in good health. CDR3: CASSLEINEQFF. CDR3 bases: TGCGCCAGCAGCTTGGAGATTAATGAGCAGTTCTTC.